The rows below give T cell receptor beta chains drawn from one sample of a study of T-cell memory formation after mild COVID-19. MiXCR was run by TCRdb on the 5' RACE reads, yielding one entry per CDR3 protein. The sample has 100,000 to 150,000 distinct CDR3 sequences, over 15% seen once. The source material was PBMCs or a T cell subset sorted from them (not recorded which). The receptors come from a man aged 18 to 30 who had mild COVID-19 (a few samples of this study predate the infection). Cell type and time point are not known. Both conserved end residues are part of each CDR3. The order of the fields is D gene, V gene, clone size, J gene, CDR3 protein, CDR3 DNA. The D gene is left open where the match is weak. The size of a clone is reported for some rows only, either as once, few or many, or as a class for expanded clones.

d_call: -; v_call: TRBV7-2; clone_size: -; j_call: TRBJ2-3; cdr3_aa: CASSLLGQGADTQYF; cdr3_nt: TGTGCCAGCAGCTTACTCGGCCAGGGCGCTGATACGCAGTATTTT
d_call: TRBD1; v_call: TRBV6-1; clone_size: -; j_call: TRBJ1-1; cdr3_aa: CASKLDRAQTEAFF; cdr3_nt: TGTGCCAGCAAGTTAGACAGGGCACAGACTGAAGCTTTCTTT
d_call: -; v_call: TRBV4-3; clone_size: -; j_call: TRBJ2-5; cdr3_aa: CASSQDFFGVETQYF; cdr3_nt: TGCGCCAGCAGCCAAGATTTCTTCGGCGTGGAGACCCAGTACTTC
d_call: TRBD1; v_call: TRBV5-1; clone_size: -; j_call: TRBJ2-1; cdr3_aa: CASSLEVTGVEQFF; cdr3_nt: TGCGCCAGCAGCTTGGAGGTCACAGGGGTGGAGCAGTTCTTC
d_call: -; v_call: TRBV6-2/TRBV6-3; clone_size: once; j_call: TRBJ1-5; cdr3_aa: CASSQGSQPQHF; cdr3_nt: TGTGCCAGCAGTCAGGGGAGTCAGCCCCAGCATTTT
d_call: TRBD2; v_call: TRBV5-1; clone_size: many; j_call: TRBJ2-5; cdr3_aa: CASGLRLASTETQYF; cdr3_nt: TGCGCCAGCGGCCTCAGACTAGCGTCGACAGAGACCCAGTACTTC
d_call: TRBD1; v_call: TRBV20-1; clone_size: once; j_call: TRBJ1-1; cdr3_aa: CSAFGDRGNTEAFF; cdr3_nt: TGCAGTGCTTTTGGGGACAGGGGTAACACTGAAGCTTTCTTT
d_call: TRBD1; v_call: TRBV12-3/TRBV12-4; clone_size: -; j_call: TRBJ1-5; cdr3_aa: CASSALQGGSNQPQHF; cdr3_nt: TGTGCCAGCAGTGCATTGCAGGGGGGTAGCAATCAGCCCCAGCATTTT
d_call: TRBD1; v_call: TRBV12-3/TRBV12-4; clone_size: many; j_call: TRBJ2-5; cdr3_aa: CASSPGQVETQYF; cdr3_nt: TGTGCCAGCAGTCCGGGACAGGTTGAGACCCAGTACTTC
d_call: -; v_call: TRBV7-2; clone_size: few; j_call: TRBJ2-7; cdr3_aa: CASSLVPGFSYEQYF; cdr3_nt: TGTGCCAGCAGCTTAGTCCCAGGGTTTTCCTACGAGCAGTACTTC
d_call: -; v_call: TRBV5-8; clone_size: -; j_call: TRBJ2-2; cdr3_aa: CASSLDPTPRTGELFF; cdr3_nt: TGTGCCAGCAGCTTGGACCCTACCCCGAGGACCGGGGAGCTGTTTTTT
d_call: -; v_call: TRBV20-1; clone_size: few; j_call: TRBJ1-2; cdr3_aa: CSARRAGWAGGYTF; cdr3_nt: TGCAGTGCTAGGAGGGCAGGGTGGGCCGGTGGCTACACCTTC
d_call: TRBD1; v_call: TRBV5-1; clone_size: few; j_call: TRBJ1-1; cdr3_aa: CASRPGQGWGAFF; cdr3_nt: TGCGCCAGCAGACCGGGACAGGGATGGGGGGCTTTCTTT
d_call: -; v_call: TRBV5-1; clone_size: few; j_call: TRBJ2-4; cdr3_aa: CASSLATGTGNIQYF; cdr3_nt: TGCGCCAGCAGCTTGGCAACAGGGACTGGAAACATTCAGTACTTC
d_call: -; v_call: TRBV5-1; clone_size: few; j_call: TRBJ2-5; cdr3_aa: CASSLSSTPQETQYF; cdr3_nt: TGCGCCAGCAGCTTGTCATCGACGCCTCAAGAGACCCAGTACTTC
d_call: -; v_call: TRBV10-3; clone_size: -; j_call: TRBJ1-2; cdr3_aa: CAISGQINYGYTF; cdr3_nt: TGTGCCATCAGTGGGCAGATTAACTATGGCTACACCTTC
d_call: TRBD1; v_call: TRBV6-5; clone_size: -; j_call: TRBJ1-2; cdr3_aa: CASSSSGGGSYGYTF; cdr3_nt: TGTGCCAGCAGTTCGTCAGGGGGGGGTAGCTATGGCTACACCTTC
d_call: -; v_call: TRBV7-2; clone_size: -; j_call: TRBJ2-1; cdr3_aa: CASSLPGARNEQFF; cdr3_nt: TGTGCCAGCAGCTTACCAGGGGCGCGGAATGAGCAGTTCTTC
d_call: -; v_call: TRBV12-3/TRBV12-4; clone_size: few; j_call: TRBJ1-3; cdr3_aa: CASIFTGGSGNTIYF; cdr3_nt: TGTGCCAGCATATTTACAGGAGGCTCTGGAAACACCATATATTTT
d_call: -; v_call: TRBV6-2/TRBV6-3; clone_size: few; j_call: TRBJ2-3; cdr3_aa: CASSYGRTDTQYF; cdr3_nt: TGTGCCAGCAGTTACGGTAGAACAGATACGCAGTATTTT
d_call: TRBD1; v_call: TRBV6-5; clone_size: -; j_call: TRBJ1-1; cdr3_aa: CASSRDRGGDTEAFF; cdr3_nt: TGTGCCAGCAGCCGGGACAGGGGGGGAGACACTGAAGCTTTCTTT
d_call: -; v_call: TRBV5-4; clone_size: -; j_call: TRBJ2-3; cdr3_aa: CASSQGQRTDTQYF; cdr3_nt: TGTGCCAGCAGCCAAGGACAGCGCACAGATACGCAGTATTTT
d_call: -; v_call: TRBV5-4; clone_size: -; j_call: TRBJ2-5; cdr3_aa: CASSLKGGRQETQYF; cdr3_nt: TGTGCCAGCAGCTTGAAGGGGGGCCGCCAAGAGACCCAGTACTTC
d_call: -; v_call: TRBV4-3; clone_size: few; j_call: TRBJ2-7; cdr3_aa: CASSQEGRNKQYF; cdr3_nt: TGCGCCAGCAGCCAGGAGGGGAGGAACAAGCAGTACTTC
d_call: -; v_call: TRBV5-6; clone_size: -; j_call: TRBJ2-7; cdr3_aa: CASSFGPLLQTVLTYEQYF; cdr3_nt: TGTGCCAGCAGCTTTGGGCCCCTTCTCCAGACAGTTTTAACCTACGAGCAGTACTTC
d_call: TRBD1; v_call: TRBV20-1; clone_size: -; j_call: TRBJ1-5; cdr3_aa: CSAQGQGDKPQHF; cdr3_nt: TGCAGTGCTCAGGGACAGGGGGACAAGCCCCAGCATTTT
d_call: -; v_call: TRBV4-2; clone_size: -; j_call: TRBJ1-2; cdr3_aa: CASSQDGQRWGDYGYTF; cdr3_nt: TGTGCCAGCAGCCAAGATGGCCAGAGATGGGGAGACTATGGCTATACCTTC
d_call: -; v_call: TRBV7-2; clone_size: few; j_call: TRBJ1-5; cdr3_aa: CASSLFAYNQPQHF; cdr3_nt: TGTGCCAGCAGCTTATTCGCATACAATCAGCCCCAGCATTTT
d_call: -; v_call: TRBV20-1; clone_size: few; j_call: TRBJ1-2; cdr3_aa: CSPEWGGGYGYTF; cdr3_nt: TGCAGTCCGGAGTGGGGGGGCGGCTATGGCTACACCTTC
d_call: -; v_call: TRBV4-1; clone_size: -; j_call: TRBJ1-5; cdr3_aa: CASSHTGSNQPQHF; cdr3_nt: TGCGCCAGCAGCCACACAGGGAGCAATCAGCCCCAGCATTTT
d_call: TRBD2; v_call: TRBV5-1; clone_size: -; j_call: TRBJ2-3; cdr3_aa: CASSRLAGGPDTQYF; cdr3_nt: TGCGCCAGCAGCCGGCTAGCGGGGGGTCCAGATACGCAGTATTTT
d_call: -; v_call: TRBV7-3; clone_size: few; j_call: TRBJ2-5; cdr3_aa: CASSLTGGIYQETQYF; cdr3_nt: TGTGCCAGCAGCCTAACCGGAGGCATTTATCAAGAGACCCAGTACTTC
d_call: -; v_call: TRBV11-2; clone_size: -; j_call: TRBJ2-3; cdr3_aa: CASSFRTKDTQYF; cdr3_nt: TGTGCCAGCAGCTTTCGAACGAAGGATACGCAGTATTTT
d_call: -; v_call: TRBV20-1; clone_size: -; j_call: TRBJ2-5; cdr3_aa: CSASRRETQYF; cdr3_nt: TGCAGTGCTAGCCGCAGGGAGACCCAGTACTTC
d_call: -; v_call: TRBV10-3; clone_size: -; j_call: TRBJ1-1; cdr3_aa: CASQTAMNTEAFF; cdr3_nt: TGTGCCTCCCAGACAGCCATGAACACTGAAGCTTTCTTT
d_call: -; v_call: TRBV3-1; clone_size: -; j_call: TRBJ1-2; cdr3_aa: CASSDLSRGLDYGYTF; cdr3_nt: TGTGCCAGCAGCGACCTAAGCCGGGGCTTGGACTATGGCTACACCTTC
d_call: TRBD1; v_call: TRBV5-1; clone_size: many; j_call: TRBJ2-1; cdr3_aa: CASSGGTGSYNEQFF; cdr3_nt: TGCGCCAGCAGTGGTGGGACAGGGTCCTACAATGAGCAGTTCTTC
d_call: -; v_call: TRBV7-8; clone_size: many; j_call: TRBJ2-4; cdr3_aa: CASSLAKNIQYF; cdr3_nt: TGTGCCAGCAGCTTAGCCAAAAACATTCAGTACTTC
d_call: -; v_call: TRBV12-3/TRBV12-4; clone_size: -; j_call: TRBJ2-3; cdr3_aa: CASSLQAPADTQYF; cdr3_nt: TGTGCCAGCAGTTTACAGGCCCCCGCAGATACGCAGTATTTT
d_call: TRBD2; v_call: TRBV4-1; clone_size: -; j_call: TRBJ2-3; cdr3_aa: CASSQESGGLADTQYF; cdr3_nt: TGCGCCAGCAGCCAAGAGAGCGGGGGGCTTGCAGATACGCAGTATTTT
d_call: -; v_call: TRBV25-1; clone_size: -; j_call: TRBJ2-1; cdr3_aa: CASSEFLGGEQFF; cdr3_nt: TGTGCCAGCAGTGAATTTCTGGGGGGTGAGCAGTTCTTC
d_call: -; v_call: TRBV7-9; clone_size: -; j_call: TRBJ2-3; cdr3_aa: CASSLMAGPTDTQYF; cdr3_nt: TGTGCCAGCAGCTTAATGGCGGGACCCACAGATACGCAGTATTTT
d_call: -; v_call: TRBV30; clone_size: -; j_call: TRBJ2-7; cdr3_aa: CAWSWENEQYF; cdr3_nt: TGTGCCTGGAGTTGGGAGAACGAGCAGTACTTC
d_call: -; v_call: TRBV4-2; clone_size: -; j_call: TRBJ1-5; cdr3_aa: CASSHRDSNQPQHF; cdr3_nt: TGTGCCAGCAGCCATCGGGACAGCAATCAGCCCCAGCATTTT
d_call: -; v_call: TRBV15; clone_size: few; j_call: TRBJ1-6; cdr3_aa: CATSRDRGVGSPLHF; cdr3_nt: TGTGCCACCAGCAGAGACAGGGGTGTAGGTTCACCCCTCCACTTT
d_call: -; v_call: TRBV12-3/TRBV12-4; clone_size: -; j_call: TRBJ2-3; cdr3_aa: CASTPEGLGPTDTQYF; cdr3_nt: TGTGCCAGCACCCCAGAAGGCCTGGGGCCCACAGATACGCAGTATTTT
d_call: TRBD1; v_call: TRBV5-1; clone_size: -; j_call: TRBJ1-2; cdr3_aa: CASSRDRDGYTF; cdr3_nt: TGCGCCAGCAGCAGGGACAGGGATGGCTACACCTTC
d_call: -; v_call: TRBV4-1; clone_size: -; j_call: TRBJ2-5; cdr3_aa: CASSQGQFQETQYF; cdr3_nt: TGCGCCAGCAGCCAAGGACAGTTCCAAGAGACCCAGTACTTC
d_call: -; v_call: TRBV5-1; clone_size: -; j_call: TRBJ2-3; cdr3_aa: CASSPSLYGTDTQYF; cdr3_nt: TGCGCCAGCAGCCCGAGTCTGTATGGCACAGATACGCAGTATTTT
d_call: TRBD1; v_call: TRBV5-1; clone_size: few; j_call: TRBJ2-5; cdr3_aa: CASSFGANRGETQYF; cdr3_nt: TGCGCCAGCAGCTTTGGGGCCAACAGGGGAGAGACCCAGTACTTC
d_call: -; v_call: TRBV7-9; clone_size: few; j_call: TRBJ2-2; cdr3_aa: CASSLPGAGAPTGELFF; cdr3_nt: TGTGCCAGCAGCTTACCCGGTGCAGGGGCGCCCACCGGGGAGCTGTTTTTT
d_call: TRBD1; v_call: TRBV19; clone_size: few; j_call: TRBJ1-1; cdr3_aa: CASIRQGKNTEAFF; cdr3_nt: TGTGCCAGTATCCGACAGGGGAAAAACACTGAAGCTTTCTTT
d_call: TRBD1; v_call: TRBV5-6; clone_size: few; j_call: TRBJ1-1; cdr3_aa: CASSSMEGAMNTEAFF; cdr3_nt: TGTGCCAGCAGCTCCATGGAGGGGGCCATGAACACTGAAGCTTTCTTT
d_call: -; v_call: TRBV20-1; clone_size: few; j_call: TRBJ1-2; cdr3_aa: CSAAGRTNYGYTF; cdr3_nt: TGCAGTGCGGCGGGGAGAACTAACTATGGCTACACCTTC
d_call: -; v_call: TRBV15; clone_size: -; j_call: TRBJ1-5; cdr3_aa: CATSRGGRPQHF; cdr3_nt: TGTGCCACCAGCAGAGGGGGACGGCCCCAGCATTTT
d_call: TRBD1; v_call: TRBV6-2/TRBV6-3; clone_size: few; j_call: TRBJ1-5; cdr3_aa: CASSYGQGGNQPQHF; cdr3_nt: TGTGCCAGCAGTTACGGCCAGGGGGGAAATCAGCCCCAGCATTTT
d_call: TRBD2; v_call: TRBV9; clone_size: few; j_call: TRBJ2-7; cdr3_aa: CASSLTGGEYEQYF; cdr3_nt: TGTGCCAGCAGCCTAACCGGGGGGGAGTACGAGCAGTACTTC